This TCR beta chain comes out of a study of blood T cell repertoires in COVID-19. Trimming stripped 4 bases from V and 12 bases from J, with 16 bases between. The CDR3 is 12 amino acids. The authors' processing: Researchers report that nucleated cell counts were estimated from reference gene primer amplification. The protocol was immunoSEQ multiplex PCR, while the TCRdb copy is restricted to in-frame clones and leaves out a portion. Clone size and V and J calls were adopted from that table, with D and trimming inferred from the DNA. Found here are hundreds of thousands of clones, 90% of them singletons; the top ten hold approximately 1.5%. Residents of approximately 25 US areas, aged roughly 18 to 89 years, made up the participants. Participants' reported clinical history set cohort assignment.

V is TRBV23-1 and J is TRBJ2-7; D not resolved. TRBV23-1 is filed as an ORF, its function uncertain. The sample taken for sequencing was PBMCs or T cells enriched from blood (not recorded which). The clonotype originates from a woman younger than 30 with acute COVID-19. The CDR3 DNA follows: TGCGCCAGCAGTCGATCCAGGCTGGGTCGGTACTTC. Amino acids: CASSRSRLGRYF.